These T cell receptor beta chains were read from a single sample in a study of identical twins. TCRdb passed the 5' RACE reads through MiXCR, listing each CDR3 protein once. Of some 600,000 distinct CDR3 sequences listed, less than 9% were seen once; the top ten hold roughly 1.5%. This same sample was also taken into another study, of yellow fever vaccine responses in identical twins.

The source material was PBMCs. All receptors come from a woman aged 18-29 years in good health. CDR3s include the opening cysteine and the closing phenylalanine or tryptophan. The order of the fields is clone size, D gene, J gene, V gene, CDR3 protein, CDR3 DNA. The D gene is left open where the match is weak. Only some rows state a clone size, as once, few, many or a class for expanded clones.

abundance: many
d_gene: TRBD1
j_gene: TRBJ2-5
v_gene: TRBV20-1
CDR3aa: CSARGGSLRGRQETQYF
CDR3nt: TGCAGTGCTAGAGGAGGATCCCTAAGGGGGCGGCAAGAGACCCAGTACTTC

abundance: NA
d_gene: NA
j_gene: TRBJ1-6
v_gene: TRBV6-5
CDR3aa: CASSYSNVGRGSPLHF
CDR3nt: TGTGCCAGCAGTTACTCGAATGTAGGGCGAGGTTCACCCCTCCACTTT

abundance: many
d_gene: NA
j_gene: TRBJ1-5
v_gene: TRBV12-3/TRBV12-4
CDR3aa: CASSPTKINQPQHF
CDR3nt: TGTGCCAGCAGCCCGACGAAGATTAATCAGCCCCAGCATTTT

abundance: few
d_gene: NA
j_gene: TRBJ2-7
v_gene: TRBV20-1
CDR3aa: CSARELKVPAYEQYF
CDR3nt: TGCAGTGCTAGAGAGTTGAAGGTTCCTGCCTACGAGCAGTACTTC

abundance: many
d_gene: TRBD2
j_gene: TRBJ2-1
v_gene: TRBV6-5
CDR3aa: CASSYGRGNEQFF
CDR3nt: TGTGCCAGCAGTTACGGGAGGGGCAATGAGCAGTTCTTC

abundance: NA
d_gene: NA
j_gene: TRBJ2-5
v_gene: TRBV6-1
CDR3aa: CASTRDGHGEETQYF
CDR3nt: TGTGCCAGCACCCGCGACGGACATGGAGAAGAGACCCAGTACTTC

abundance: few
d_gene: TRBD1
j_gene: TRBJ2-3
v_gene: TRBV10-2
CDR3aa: CASSDRTGGDTQYF
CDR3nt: TGCGCCAGCAGTGACAGGACAGGGGGAGATACGCAGTATTTT

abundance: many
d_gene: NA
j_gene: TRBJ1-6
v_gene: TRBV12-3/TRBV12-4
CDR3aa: CASTQNGFYNSPLHF
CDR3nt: TGTGCCAGCACCCAAAACGGGTTCTATAATTCACCCCTCCACTTT

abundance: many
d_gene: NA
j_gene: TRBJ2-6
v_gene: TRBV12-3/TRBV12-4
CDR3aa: CASRPNLDGSGANVLTF
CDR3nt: TGTGCCAGCAGGCCCAACCTGGACGGCTCTGGGGCCAACGTCCTGACTTTC

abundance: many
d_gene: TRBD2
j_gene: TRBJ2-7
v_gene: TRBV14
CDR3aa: CASSQDPGLAGDLEQYF
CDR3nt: TGTGCCAGCAGCCAAGATCCCGGCCTAGCGGGAGATCTCGAGCAGTACTTC

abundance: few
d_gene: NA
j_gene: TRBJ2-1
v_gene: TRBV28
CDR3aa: CASSESGRAGYNEQFF
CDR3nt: TGTGCCAGCAGCGAGTCTGGAAGGGCGGGGTACAATGAGCAGTTCTTC

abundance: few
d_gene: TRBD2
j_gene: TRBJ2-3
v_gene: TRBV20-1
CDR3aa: CSAREDRGLAGDTQYF
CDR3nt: TGCAGTGCTAGAGAAGACAGGGGACTAGCGGGAGATACGCAGTATTTT

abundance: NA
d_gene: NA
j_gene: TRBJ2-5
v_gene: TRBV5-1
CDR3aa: CASSFTGRNQETQYF
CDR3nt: TGCGCCAGCAGCTTTACAGGCCGGAACCAAGAGACCCAGTACTTC

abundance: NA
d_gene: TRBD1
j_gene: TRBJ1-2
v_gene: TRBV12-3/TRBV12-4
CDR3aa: CASSFTTGQAGGYTF
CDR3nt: TGTGCCAGCAGTTTCACAACGGGACAGGCGGGGGGCTACACCTTC

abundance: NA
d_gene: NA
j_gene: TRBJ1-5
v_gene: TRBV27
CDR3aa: CASSSQDSNQPQHF
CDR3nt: TGTGCCAGCAGTTCCCAGGATAGCAATCAGCCCCAGCATTTT

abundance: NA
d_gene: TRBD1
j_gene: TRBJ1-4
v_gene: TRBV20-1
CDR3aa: CSARRQGALGEKLFF
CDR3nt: TGCAGTGCTAGAAGGCAGGGGGCATTGGGTGAAAAACTGTTTTTT

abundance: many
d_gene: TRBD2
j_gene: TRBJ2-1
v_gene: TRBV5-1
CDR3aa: CASSRLAGVEQFF
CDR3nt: TGCGCCAGCAGCCGGCTAGCGGGGGTTGAGCAGTTCTTC

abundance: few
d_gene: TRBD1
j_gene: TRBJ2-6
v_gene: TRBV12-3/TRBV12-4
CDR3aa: CASSSDRENSGANVLTF
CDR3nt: TGTGCCAGCAGTTCCGACAGGGAAAACTCTGGGGCCAACGTCCTGACTTTC

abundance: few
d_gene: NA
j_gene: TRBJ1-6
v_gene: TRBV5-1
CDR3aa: CASSLRGVAGGSPLHF
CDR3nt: TGCGCCAGCAGCTTGAGAGGGGTTGCGGGTGGTTCACCCCTCCACTTT

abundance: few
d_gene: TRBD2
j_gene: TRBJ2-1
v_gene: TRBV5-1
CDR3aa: CASSLALAGRSSYNEQFF
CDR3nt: TGCGCCAGCAGCTTGGCCTTAGCGGGCCGGAGCTCCTACAATGAGCAGTTCTTC

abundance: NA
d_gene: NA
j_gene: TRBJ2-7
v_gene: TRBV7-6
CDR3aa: CASSLEAVVFVDEQYF
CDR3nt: TGTGCCAGCAGCTTAGAGGCAGTAGTTTTTGTGGACGAGCAGTACTTC

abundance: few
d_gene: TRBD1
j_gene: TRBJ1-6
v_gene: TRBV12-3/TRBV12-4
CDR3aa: CASSRGGWSPLHF
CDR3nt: TGTGCCAGCAGCAGGGGGGGTTGGTCACCCCTCCACTTT